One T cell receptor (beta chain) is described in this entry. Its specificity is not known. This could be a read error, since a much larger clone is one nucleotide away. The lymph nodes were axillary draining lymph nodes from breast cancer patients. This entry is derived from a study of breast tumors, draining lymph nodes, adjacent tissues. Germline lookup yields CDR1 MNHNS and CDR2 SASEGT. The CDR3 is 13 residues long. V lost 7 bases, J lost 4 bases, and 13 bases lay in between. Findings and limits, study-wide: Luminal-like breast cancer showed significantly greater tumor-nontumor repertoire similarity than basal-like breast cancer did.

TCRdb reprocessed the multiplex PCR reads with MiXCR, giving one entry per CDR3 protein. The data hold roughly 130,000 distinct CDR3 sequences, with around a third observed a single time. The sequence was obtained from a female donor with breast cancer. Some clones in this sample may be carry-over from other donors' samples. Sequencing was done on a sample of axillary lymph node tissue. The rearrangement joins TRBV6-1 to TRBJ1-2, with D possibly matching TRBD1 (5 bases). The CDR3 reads CASKQGVAYGYTF. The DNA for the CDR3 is TGTGCCAGCAAACAAGGGGTTGCCTATGGCTACACCTTC.